One sample yielded the 14 T cell receptor beta chains listed below, sequenced in a study of metastatic and nonmetastatic thyroid tumors. TCRdb re-clonotyped the PCR reads via MiXCR. The data hold fewer than 20,000 clones, with more than 20% observed a single time. Patients had received no treatment of any kind before thyroid surgery. The specimen was tumor tissue. Receptors were obtained from a female donor with papillary thyroid cancer or a benign thyroid nodule (not recorded which). Some clones in this sample may be carry-over from other donors' samples.

The CDR3: CATSTQGDYGYTF. For the CDR3, the DNA is TGTGCCACCAGCACTCAGGGAGACTATGGCTACACCTTC. The chain recombines TRBV15 with TRBJ1-2; D possibly corresponds to TRBD1 (5 bases). CDR1 LNHNV and CDR2 YYDKDF come from the germline V gene (reference sequence). V lost 4 bases and J 3 bases, leaving 9 bases between the germline ends. The CDR3 runs 13 residues.

The rearrangement links TRBV12-3 or TRBV12-4 to TRBJ2-7; D is undetermined. The CDR3 is 11 amino acids. The V end was cut by 2 bases, the J end by 7 bases, with 6 bases between. The CDR3 nucleotides read TGTGCCAGCAGTTTATTCAGTGAGCAGTACTTC. This translates into CASSLFSEQYF.

This clone is labeled as medium-sized. The CDR3 DNA sequence: TGTGCCAGCTCGGGGGATGGTTCACCCCTCCACTTT. This translates into CASSGDGSPLHF. The J gene is TRBJ1-6, the V gene TRBV28; D is perhaps TRBD1 (5 bases). The V gene lost 8 bases and the J gene lost 9 bases, with 11 bases spanning the gap. The V gene's germline CDR1 is MDHEN and CDR2 SYDVKM. CDR3 length equals 12 residues.

By share, this clone counts as medium-sized. The gene calls are TRBV27 and TRBJ2-5; D uncertain. The CDR3 loop spans 15 amino acids. V lost 7 bases to trimming and J lost 5 bases, with 20 bases between them. Germline V CDR1 and CDR2: MNHEY, SMNVEV (reference sequence). The CDR3 loop reads CASTLPPVGHETQYF. CDR3 coding DNA: TGTGCCAGCACCCTCCCGCCGGTTGGCCACGAGACCCAGTACTTC.

This clone has a handful of counts. The chain combines TRBV27 with TRBJ1-1, with D hard to call. Between the trimmed V and J ends, which lost 2 bases and 1 base, there was a span of 5 bases. Germline-derived CDR1 and CDR2 are MNHEY and SMNVEV (reference sequence). The CDR3 consists of 13 residues. CDR3 coding DNA: TGTGCCAGCAGTTTACAAGGGAACACTGAAGCTTTCTTT. Protein sequence: CASSLQGNTEAFF.

V is TRBV24-1 and J is TRBJ2-1; D might be TRBD1 (5 bases). CDR3 length: 15 amino acids. V was trimmed by 7 bases and J by 7 bases, leaving 19 bases between them. Germline V CDR1 and CDR2: KGHDR, SFDVKD. CDR3 residues: CATRGTVGHRNEQFF. The CDR3 nucleotides are TGTGCCACCAGAGGAACAGTGGGGCATCGAAATGAGCAGTTCTTC.

This clone was observed at least ten times. The rearrangement joins TRBV20-1 to TRBJ2-2, with unresolved D. Germline V gene sequence: CDR1 DFQATT, CDR2 SNEGSKA (reference sequence). This CDR3 is 14 amino acids long. Trimming stripped 3 bases from V and 1 base from J, with 9 bases between. The CDR3 DNA sequence: TGCAGTGCTAGTGCCACAGAGAACACCGGGGAGCTGTTTTTT. Translated, it gives CSASATENTGELFF.

In its sample, this clone was seen a few times. V gene TRBV6-1 combines with J gene TRBJ1-2; no clear D. The CDR3 extends over 11 amino acids. Germline V CDR1 and CDR2: MNHNS, SASEGT. V was pared by 5 bases and J by 5 bases, with 6 bases between. The CDR3 region has the DNA TGTGCCAGCAGTCAAGAATATGGCTACACCTTC. As protein: CASSQEYGYTF.

This clone was picked up one time. The V and J genes are TRBV20-1 and TRBJ2-7, with no clear D. The CDR3 runs 10 residues. The germline V gene has CDR1 DFQATT and CDR2 SNEGSKA (reference sequence). V dropped 3 bases and J dropped 5 bases, with 5 bases sitting between them. The CDR3, as DNA: TGCAGTGCTAGTAGGGACGAGCAGTACTTC. Translated: CSASRDEQYF.

This clone was observed a handful of times. This chain connects TRBV6-1 to TRBJ1-2; D not certain. Germline loops: CDR1 MNHNS, CDR2 SASEGT. The CDR3 sequence is 14 residues long. Between the trimmed V and J ends, which lost 5 bases and 7 bases, there was a span of 17 bases. CDR3 nucleotide sequence: TGTGCCAGCAGTTCGATGGGAAGCGAGAGTGGCTACACCTTC. It specifies CASSSMGSESGYTF.

Of note for this clone: The junction departs from the called germline gene at one end, perhaps through a read error. The CDR3 region is CSWVRSWGEQYF. The CDR3 bases are TGTTCCTGGGTACGGAGCTGGGGCGAGCAGTACTTC. The chain joins TRBV30 to TRBJ2-7; no definite D call. CDR1 and CDR2 (germline): GTSNPN, SVGIG (reference sequence). The length of the CDR3 is 12 residues.

This clone occurred many times. V gene TRBV2 combines with J gene TRBJ1-3; TRBD1 agrees at 8 bases. Germline assignment: CDR1 SNHLY and CDR2 FYNNEI. The V gene end was trimmed by 6 bases and the J gene end by 4 bases; junction bases not matched to a gene: 8. The CDR3 contains 15 residues. The CDR3, as DNA: TGTGCCAGCAGAGATCAGGGGGCGTCGGGAAACACCATATATTTT. Protein product: CASRDQGASGNTIYF.

This clone was seen ten or more times. V usage is TRBV28 and J usage is TRBJ1-5, with D unresolved. This CDR3 is 16 amino acids long. Trimming cost V 3 bases and J 2 bases, with 14 bases left between them. Germline CDR1 MDHEN, CDR2 SYDVKM. CDR3 sequence reads: CASSFFPPQGNQPQHF. The CDR3 DNA reads TGTGCCAGCAGTTTCTTCCCCCCCCAGGGCAATCAGCCCCAGCATTTT. The entire variable domain, with the rest obtained from reference TRBV28 and TRBJ1-5, is as follows: DVKVTQSSRYLVKRTGEKVFLECVQDMDHENMFWYRQDPGLGLRLIYFSYDVKMKEKGDIPEGYSVSREKKERFSLILESASTNQTSMYLCASSFFPPQGNQPQHFGDGTRLSIL.

The chain links TRBV5-1 to TRBJ2-7, with 9 bases identical to TRBD1. CDR1 and CDR2 (germline): SGHRS, YFSETQ. This CDR3 comprises 18 residues. The J segment lost 0 bases and the V segment lost 0 bases, leaving 10 bases of the junction unmatched. The CDR3 region is CASSLATIGTGPSYEQYF. As DNA, the CDR3 is TGCGCCAGCAGCTTGGCCACTATCGGGACAGGGCCCTCCTACGAGCAGTACTTC.